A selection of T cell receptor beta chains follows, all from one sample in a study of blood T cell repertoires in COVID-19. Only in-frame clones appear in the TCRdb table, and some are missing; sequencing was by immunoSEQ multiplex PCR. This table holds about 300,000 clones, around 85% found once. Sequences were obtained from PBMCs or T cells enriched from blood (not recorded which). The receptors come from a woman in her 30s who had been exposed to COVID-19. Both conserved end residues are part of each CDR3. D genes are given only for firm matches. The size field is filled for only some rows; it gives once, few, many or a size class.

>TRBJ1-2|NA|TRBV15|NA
CATSRVQSYGYTF
TGTGCCACCAGCAGAGTTCAGTCCTATGGCTACACCTTC
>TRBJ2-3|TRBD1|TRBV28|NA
CASSYTTGGVDTQYF
TGTGCCAGCAGCTATACGACAGGGGGCGTGGATACGCAGTATTTT
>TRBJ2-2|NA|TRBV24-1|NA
CATSVLGNTGELFF
TGTGCCACCAGTGTCCTCGGGAACACCGGGGAGCTGTTTTTT
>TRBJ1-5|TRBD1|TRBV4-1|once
CASSHMGQGKSNQPQHF
TGCGCCAGCAGCCATATGGGACAGGGAAAAAGCAATCAGCCCCAGCATTTT
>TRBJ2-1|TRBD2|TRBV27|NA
CASSSGLAGPGSYNEQFF
TGTGCCAGCAGTTCAGGACTAGCGGGTCCTGGCTCCTACAATGAGCAGTTCTTC
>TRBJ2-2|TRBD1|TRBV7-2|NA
CASSKGQKLTGELFF
TGTGCCAGCAGCAAGGGACAGAAACTCACCGGGGAGCTGTTTTTT
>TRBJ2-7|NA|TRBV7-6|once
CASSRETGYEQYF
TGTGCCAGCAGCCGCGAGACAGGCTACGAGCAGTACTTC
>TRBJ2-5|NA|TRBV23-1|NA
CASSHEETQYF
TGCGCCAGCAGTCATGAGGAGACCCAGTACTTC
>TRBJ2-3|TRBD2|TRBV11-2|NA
CASRPSGSKDTQYF
TGTGCCAGCAGGCCTAGCGGGAGTAAAGATACGCAGTATTTT
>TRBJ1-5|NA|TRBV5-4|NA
CASSLEGREQPQHF
TGTGCCAGCAGCTTGGAGGGGCGCGAGCAGCCCCAGCATTTT
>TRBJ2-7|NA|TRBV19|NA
CASSINRDYEQYF
TGTGCCAGTAGTATTAACAGGGATTACGAGCAGTACTTC
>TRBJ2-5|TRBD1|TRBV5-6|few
CASSRQGREETQYF
TGTGCCAGCAGCCGACAGGGGCGAGAAGAGACCCAGTACTTC
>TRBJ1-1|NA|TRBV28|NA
CASSSSGGLSMAFF
TGTGCCAGCAGCTCCTCGGGGGGCCTATCTATGGCTTTCTTT
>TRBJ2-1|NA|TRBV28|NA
CASMSGTQHNEQFF
TGTGCCAGCATGTCCGGGACTCAACACAATGAGCAGTTCTTC
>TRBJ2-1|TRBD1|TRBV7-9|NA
CASRQGDSFGHEQFF
TGTGCCAGCAGACAGGGGGACAGTTTCGGCCATGAGCAGTTCTTC
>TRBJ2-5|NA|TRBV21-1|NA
CASSKEASGQGRETQYF
TGTGCCAGCAGCAAAGAGGCTTCGGGACAGGGGAGGGAGACCCAGTACTTC
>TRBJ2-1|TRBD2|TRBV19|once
CASTKVGLAFDEQFF
TGTGCCAGTACAAAAGTAGGACTAGCCTTCGATGAGCAGTTCTTC